One and the same sample provided the 18 T cell receptor beta chains below, sequenced in a study of T cell changes during pregnancy in multiple sclerosis (dated by TCRdb to between 2017 and 2020). Receptors were amplified or captured by the immunoSEQ multiplex PCR assay. TCRdb obtained this table from immuneACCESS and retained in-frame rearrangements with V and J assigned. These tables miss some clones; where compared with another copy, unresolved V genes account for less than half of the shortfall, and the remainder is unexplained. A total of around 53,000 clones appear in this sample, more than 90% of them only once. The biggest ten clones account for 3% of the sample. This sample comprised CD8+ T cells from peripheral blood mononuclear cells, obtained before pregnancy. These receptors were taken from a female donor with multiple sclerosis, enrolled in a pregnancy study.

V usage is TRBV13 and J usage is TRBJ2-3, with TRBD2 identical over 10 bases. Germline V gene sequence: CDR1 PRHDT, CDR2 FYEKMQ (reference sequence). This CDR3 region has 16 residues. The junction had 7 bases not matched to a gene; V was cut back by 5 bases and J by 2 bases. For the CDR3, the DNA is TGTGCCAGCAGCCCCCAAGCGGGGGGGTTCACAGATACGCAGTATTTT. Residues: CASSPQAGGFTDTQYF.

V and J are TRBV6-1 and TRBJ2-1; no clear D gene. This CDR3 comprises 13 residues. Germline lookup yields CDR1 MNHNS and CDR2 SASEGT. The V gene lost 7 bases and the J gene lost 9 bases, with 16 bases spanning the gap. DNA for the CDR3: TGTGCCAGCACCCGAGGAGAGGTCGGTGAGCAGTTCTTC. Translating it yields CASTRGEVGEQFF.

This clone was picked up one time. The V call is TRBV29-1, the J call TRBJ2-7, with TRBD2 matching 8 bases. J lost 1 base, V lost 6 bases, and 11 bases had no gene match. This CDR3 is 15 amino acids long. CDR1 is SQVTM and CDR2 is ANQGSEA in the germline V gene. The CDR3 DNA reads as TGCAGCGTAGCCTTCGGGGGGGGGAAGTCCTACGAGCAGTACTTC. Amino acid sequence: CSVAFGGGKSYEQYF.

The chain is built from TRBV4-3 and TRBJ2-5, with D possibly TRBD2 on 6 matching bases. Germline CDR1 LGHNA, CDR2 YSLEER. The CDR3 runs 16 residues. V lost 0 bases, J lost 1 base, and 12 bases lay in between. Written as DNA, the CDR3 is TGCGCCAGCAGCCAAGATGGGGCGGGGAGCCAAGAGACCCAGTACTTC. This translates into CASSQDGAGSQETQYF.

V is TRBV27 and J is TRBJ2-3; TRBD1 is a possible D gene (6 bases). The V end lost 3 bases, the J end lost 2 bases, and 12 bases lay between the germline ends. CDR3 size: 15 residues. Germline V gene lookup returns CDR1 MNHEY and CDR2 SMNVEV (reference sequence). CDR3 loop: CASSFKVGATDTQYF. The CDR3 nucleotides are TGTGCCAGCAGTTTTAAAGTGGGGGCCACAGATACGCAGTATTTT.

The chain links TRBV27 to TRBJ2-3, with D perhaps TRBD2 (6 bases). V was clipped by 2 bases and J by 3 bases, with 15 bases between them. Germline V gene data show CDR1 as MNHEY and CDR2 as SMNVEV (reference sequence). The CDR3 has 16 residues. The CDR3 nucleotides are TGTGCCAGCAGTTTAGAGGGGACCCTAGCGACAGATACGCAGTATTTT. Translating gives CASSLEGTLATDTQYF.

The chain is built from TRBV7-9 and TRBJ1-2; D uncertain. The V and J ends lost 3 bases and 6 bases respectively, with 11 bases between them. CDR3 length: 13 residues. Per the germline V gene, CDR1 is SEHNR and CDR2 is FQNEAQ (reference sequence). The CDR3 loop reads CASSFVVQDGYTF. CDR3 DNA: TGTGCCAGCAGCTTTGTGGTCCAGGATGGCTACACCTTC.

The chain employs TRBV29-1 and TRBJ1-5; the D is unclear. V lost 4 bases and J lost 5, with 9 bases in between. The CDR3 is made up of 12 amino acids. Germline loops: CDR1 SQVTM, CDR2 ANQGSEA. CDR3 DNA sequence: TGCAGCGTTGTCCAGGAAGATCAGCCCCAGCATTTT. Residues: CSVVQEDQPQHF.

The chain carries TRBV5-5 and TRBJ2-7; 7 positions match TRBD1. The CDR3 length is 15 residues. Germline V gives CDR1 SGHKS, CDR2 YYEKEE (reference sequence). After removal of 3 bases from V and 2 bases from J, the junction contained 8 bases not matched to a gene. The CDR3 spells CASSWETGLAYEQYF. The DNA of the CDR3 is TGTGCCAGCAGCTGGGAGACAGGGTTAGCCTACGAGCAGTACTTC.

This clone appeared many times. The J gene is TRBJ2-7, the V gene TRBV6-1, with 8 bases lining up with TRBD1. Germline-derived CDR1 and CDR2 are MNHNS and SASEGT. This CDR3 is 15 amino acids long. The V gene end was trimmed by 2 bases and the J gene end by 4 bases; junction bases not matched to a gene: 7. CDR3: CASSESSGGPYEQYF. The CDR3 nucleotides read TGTGCCAGCAGTGAATCGTCAGGGGGCCCGTACGAGCAGTACTTC.

The chain is built from TRBV19 and TRBJ2-7; the match to TRBD2 covers 7 bases. Germline V CDR1 and CDR2: LNHDA, SQIVND (reference sequence). J gave up 6 bases and V 6 bases, and 17 bases lay outside the gene matches. The CDR3 is 16 residues long. The CDR3 loop reads CASSPRGTPIPLEQYF. Here the CDR3 DNA reads TGTGCCAGTAGCCCGCGGGGGACTCCAATCCCCCTCGAGCAGTACTTC.

This sequence joins TRBV30 and TRBJ1-6; 9 positions agree with TRBD1. Trimming removed 2 bases from V and 7 bases from J; junction bases left unmatched: 6. The germline V gene encodes CDR1 GTSNPN and CDR2 SVGIG (reference sequence). The CDR3 runs 15 residues. The CDR3 coding sequence is TGTGCCTGGAGTCCCGGGACAGGGATGAATTCACCCCTCCACTTT. It translates to CAWSPGTGMNSPLHF.

This clone has a handful of counts. V and J are TRBV5-1 and TRBJ2-5; tentative D call: TRBD1 (6 bases). V gave up 4 bases and J gave up 2 bases, with 12 bases separating them. The CDR3 length is 14 residues. In germline, CDR1 is SGHRS, CDR2 YFSETQ. For the CDR3, the DNA is TGCGCCAGCAGCGAGGGACACCTTCAAGAGACCCAGTACTTC. This translates into CASSEGHLQETQYF.

The V gene is TRBV19, the J gene TRBJ1-1, with 8 bases lining up with TRBD1. The CDR3 has 12 amino acids. The V and J ends lost 8 bases and 4 bases, in that order; junction bases with no gene match: 3. Per the germline V gene, CDR1 is LNHDA and CDR2 is SQIVND (reference sequence). The CDR3 DNA reads as TGTGCCAGTCGCACAGGGGGCACTGAAGCTTTCTTT. This encodes CASRTGGTEAFF.

The chain's CDR3 is CASSVPGRGRGNGSYEQYF. CDR3 in DNA: TGTGCCAGCAGCGTGCCAGGGAGAGGGAGGGGTAATGGCTCCTACGAGCAGTACTTC. The chain has TRBV9 and TRBJ2-7; 7 nucleotides match TRBD2. The CDR3 covers 19 residues. Germline-derived CDR1 and CDR2 are SGDLS and YYNGEE. The V gene end was trimmed by 2 bases and the J gene end by 0 bases; junction bases not matched to a gene: 17.

The chain recombines TRBV27 with TRBJ2-5; 7 nucleotides agree with TRBD1. Germline CDR1 MNHEY, CDR2 SMNVEV (reference sequence). V was clipped by 5 bases and J by 5 bases; unmatched bases: 8. The CDR3 runs 14 residues. The CDR3 protein is CASSPRQGRETQYF. The CDR3 nucleotides read TGTGCCAGCAGTCCAAGACAGGGCCGCGAGACCCAGTACTTC.

The J gene is TRBJ1-2, the V gene TRBV27; 7 nucleotides align to TRBD1. V lost 4 bases, J lost 6 bases, and 2 bases stayed unmatched. Germline CDR1 reads MNHEY; CDR2 reads SMNVEV (reference sequence). There are 12 residues in the CDR3. The CDR3 coding sequence is TGTGCCAGCAGTTACAGGGGTGATGGCTACACCTTC. Protein: CASSYRGDGYTF.

The chain uses TRBV15 and TRBJ2-7; maybe TRBD1 (7 bases). Germline CDR1 and CDR2: LNHNV and YYDKDF (reference sequence). Trimming left V 1 base short and J 5 bases short, with 15 bases between. The CDR3 covers 15 residues. As DNA, the CDR3 is TGTGCCACCAGCAGAGCCCCAGGGGGGTTGGACGAGCAGTACTTC. It encodes CATSRAPGGLDEQYF.